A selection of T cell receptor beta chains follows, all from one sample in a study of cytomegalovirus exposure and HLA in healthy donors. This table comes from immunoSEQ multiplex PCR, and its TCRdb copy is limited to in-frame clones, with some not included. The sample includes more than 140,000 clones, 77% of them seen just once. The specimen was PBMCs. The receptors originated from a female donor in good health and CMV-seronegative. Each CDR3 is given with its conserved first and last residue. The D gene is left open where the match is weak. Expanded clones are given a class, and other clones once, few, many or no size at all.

CASSRTRIYEQYF TGTGCCAGCAGCCGGACTCGCATCTACGAGCAGTACTTC TRBV28 - TRBJ2-7 - 13
CASSLAGMGQPQHF TGTGCCAGCAGCTTAGCCGGGATGGGGCAGCCCCAGCATTTT TRBV7-8 - TRBJ1-5 - 14
CASSPGQDYYGYTF TGTGCCAGCTCACCTGGACAGGACTATTATGGCTACACCTTC TRBV18 - TRBJ1-2 TRBD1 14
CASSPPSDRGRAEAFF TGTGCCAGCTCACCACCCTCCGACAGGGGAAGGGCTGAAGCTTTCTTT TRBV18 - TRBJ1-1 TRBD1 16
CAITSGTDNSYEQYF TGTGCCATCACCTCCGGGACAGACAATTCCTACGAGCAGTACTTC TRBV10-3 - TRBJ2-7 TRBD1 15
CATSRDNGRGYTF TGTGCCACCAGCAGAGATAACGGTCGGGGCTACACCTTC TRBV15 - TRBJ1-2 - 13
CASSEALAGETQYF TGTGCCAGCAGTGAAGCGCTAGCGGGAGAGACCCAGTACTTC TRBV6-1 - TRBJ2-5 TRBD2 14
CASSVNFERRTGENGYPF TGTGCCAGCTCAGTGAACTTTGAGAGGAGGACAGGCGAAAATGGCTACCCCTTC TRBV18 - TRBJ1-2 TRBD1 18
CASSQDRGGQPQHF TGCGCCAGCAGCCAAGACAGGGGCGGGCAGCCCCAGCATTTT TRBV4-1 - TRBJ1-5 - 14
CAWSVGGETQYF TGTGCCTGGAGTGTTGGGGGGGAGACCCAGTACTTC TRBV30 few TRBJ2-5 - 12
CASSLGGGGSYNEQFF TGTGCCAGCAGCTTAGGTGGCGGGGGATCCTACAATGAGCAGTTCTTC TRBV11-2 - TRBJ2-1 TRBD2 16
CASSLASGGASYEQYF TGTGCCAGCAGCTTAGCGAGCGGGGGGGCCTCCTACGAGCAGTACTTC TRBV7-9 once TRBJ2-7 TRBD2 16
CASSPTSGRTTDTQYF TGCGCCAGCAGCCCCACTAGCGGGAGGACGACAGATACGCAGTATTTT TRBV5-1 - TRBJ2-3 TRBD2 16
CASSYRGTDTQYF TGTGCCAGCAGTTACAGGGGCACAGATACGCAGTATTTT TRBV11-3 - TRBJ2-3 - 13
CAISEVPNTEAFF TGTGCCATCAGTGAGGTCCCTAACACTGAAGCTTTCTTT TRBV10-3 - TRBJ1-1 - 13
CASSGSHQSGYEQYF TGTGCCAGCAGCGGGTCCCATCAATCAGGCTACGAGCAGTACTTC TRBV7-9 - TRBJ2-7 - 15
CASSSPRREWGYEQYF TGTGCCAGCAGTTCCCCTAGGAGGGAGTGGGGTTACGAGCAGTACTTC TRBV28 few TRBJ2-7 - 16
CASSSGGGSYEQYF TGCGCCAGCAGCTCAGGGGGCGGTTCCTACGAGCAGTACTTC TRBV5-1 - TRBJ2-7 TRBD1 14
CASSVLAGGYEQYF TGTGCCAGCAGCGTATTAGCGGGCGGCTACGAGCAGTACTTC TRBV9 - TRBJ2-7 TRBD2 14
CASSQGLAQPYEQYF TGCGCCAGCAGCCAAGGGCTAGCCCAACCCTACGAGCAGTACTTC TRBV4-1 - TRBJ2-7 - 15
CASNEGLAGGEQFF TGTGCCAGCAACGAGGGACTAGCGGGGGGTGAGCAGTTCTTC TRBV6-6 - TRBJ2-1 TRBD2 14
CASSYSSGITEQYF TGTGCCAGCAGTTACTCTAGCGGGATTACCGAGCAGTACTTC TRBV27 few TRBJ2-7 TRBD2 14
CASSVAGATDTQYF TGTGCCAGCAGTGTAGCGGGAGCTACAGATACGCAGTATTTT TRBV2 - TRBJ2-3 TRBD2 14
CASRPRVQETQYF TGTGCCAGCAGACCGCGGGTCCAAGAGACCCAGTACTTC TRBV6-5 few TRBJ2-5 - 13
CASSLRSGGYGYTF TGCGCCAGCAGCTTGCGGTCGGGGGGGTATGGCTACACCTTC TRBV5-1 - TRBJ1-2 - 14
CATSGSRWRNTEAFF TGTGCCACCAGCGGCTCCCGGTGGAGGAACACTGAAGCTTTCTTT TRBV15 - TRBJ1-1 - 15
CASSRQGPGGYTF TGTGCCAGCAGTCGACAGGGGCCCGGTGGCTACACCTTC TRBV28 once TRBJ1-2 TRBD1 13
CASTDREGTEAFF TGTGCCAGCACGGACAGGGAGGGCACTGAAGCTTTCTTT TRBV5-4 - TRBJ1-1 TRBD1 13
CASSLARGGHNEQFF TGTGCCAGCAGCTTAGCACGGGGGGGTCACAATGAGCAGTTCTTC TRBV7-6 - TRBJ2-1 TRBD2 15
CASGGVGLAGVSGQFF TGTGCCAGCGGAGGGGTCGGACTAGCGGGGGTGTCGGGTCAGTTCTTC TRBV2 - TRBJ2-1 TRBD2 16
CASSPTGSDQPQHF TGTGCCAGCAGCCCCACAGGGTCTGATCAGCCCCAGCATTTT TRBV27 once TRBJ1-5 - 14
CASSQDAREYWREQYF TGTGCCAGCAGCCAAGATGCGCGGGAATATTGGAGGGAGCAGTACTTC TRBV4-2 few TRBJ2-7 - 16
CASRSGTGVSYEQYF TGTGCCAGCAGGTCCGGGACAGGGGTATCCTACGAGCAGTACTTC TRBV28 - TRBJ2-7 TRBD1 15
CASTRGWDTNTDTQYF TGTGCCAGCACCAGAGGTTGGGACACCAACACAGATACGCAGTATTTT TRBV27 - TRBJ2-3 - 16
CASGDLNTEAFF TGTGCCAGCGGGGACTTGAACACTGAAGCTTTCTTT TRBV28 few TRBJ1-1 - 12
CASSLYKGGVQFLNEQYF TGTGCCAGCAGCTTATATAAGGGAGGGGTCCAATTTCTCAACGAGCAGTACTTC TRBV7-2 - TRBJ2-7 TRBD2 18
CASSAARGLGYTF TGTGCCAGCAGTGCCGCCAGGGGGCTTGGCTACACCTTC TRBV6-5 - TRBJ1-2 TRBD1 13
CASSLGQPSYEQYF TGCGCCAGCAGCTTGGGACAGCCCTCCTACGAGCAGTACTTC TRBV5-1 - TRBJ2-7 - 14
CASSGGVNQPQHF TGTGCCAGTAGTGGGGGGGTCAATCAGCCCCAGCATTTT TRBV19 - TRBJ1-5 - 13
CASSYRDSKTQYF TGTGCCAGCAGTTATCGGGACAGTAAGACCCAGTACTTC TRBV6-5 - TRBJ2-5 TRBD1 13
CASSEAGSPREQYF TGTGCCAGCAGTGAAGCGGGGTCGCCTCGGGAGCAGTACTTC TRBV9 - TRBJ2-7 TRBD2 14
CASSITGQGTEAFF TGTGCCAGTAGTATCACCGGGCAGGGCACTGAAGCTTTCTTT TRBV19 few TRBJ1-1 - 14
CASSGSTANYGYTF TGTGCCAGCAGTGGGAGCACGGCTAACTATGGCTACACCTTC TRBV2 few TRBJ1-2 - 14
CASSGQVSGRDTDTQYF TGTGCCAGCAGCGGGCAGGTCAGCGGGAGAGACACAGATACGCAGTATTTT TRBV13 - TRBJ2-3 TRBD2 17
CASSPGAGQGAFEQYF TGTGCCAGCAGCCCAGGTGCGGGACAGGGGGCATTCGAGCAGTACTTC TRBV5-4 - TRBJ2-7 TRBD1 16
CASSENGGSTDTQYF TGTGCCAGCAGTGAAAATGGAGGTAGCACAGATACGCAGTATTTT TRBV6-1 - TRBJ2-3 - 15
CASSATRNNEQFF TGTGCCAGCAGTGCTACTAGGAACAATGAGCAGTTCTTC TRBV6-5 - TRBJ2-1 - 13
CASSAGTDYEAFF TGTGCCAGCAGCGCCGGGACAGACTATGAAGCTTTCTTT TRBV9 - TRBJ1-1 TRBD1 13
CASSQDRGTGQSYEQYF TGCGCCAGCAGCCAAGATCGCGGGACAGGGCAATCCTACGAGCAGTACTTC TRBV4-1 - TRBJ2-7 TRBD1 17
CASRTGGSPYGYTF TGTGCCAGCAGAACAGGGGGCAGTCCCTACGGCTACACCTTC TRBV28 few TRBJ1-2 TRBD1 14
CASSVAAGRGEQYF TGTGCCAGCAGCGTAGCGGCGGGAAGAGGCGAGCAGTACTTC TRBV9 - TRBJ2-7 - 14
CASIRGGSSYEQYF TGTGCCAGCATCCGCGGCGGGAGCTCCTACGAGCAGTACTTC TRBV28 - TRBJ2-7 TRBD2 14
CASSLELRGSGEQYF TGCGCCAGCAGCTTGGAACTCAGGGGATCGGGCGAGCAGTACTTC TRBV5-1 - TRBJ2-7 - 15
CASSPRQLQETQYF TGCGCCAGCAGCCCCAGACAGCTCCAAGAGACCCAGTACTTC TRBV5-1 - TRBJ2-5 - 14
CSVMPRGVHEQFF TGCAGCGTCATGCCTCGGGGGGTACATGAGCAGTTCTTC TRBV29-1 - TRBJ2-1 TRBD2 13
CASSLVSADTQYF TGTGCCAGCAGCTTAGTTTCGGCAGATACGCAGTATTTT TRBV7-6 once TRBJ2-3 - 13